This record looks at one T cell receptor beta chain sequence and its context. This sample was taken from a study of CD8 T cells in ankylosing spondylitis. TCRdb redid the calling of the 5' RACE reads with MiXCR, one entry per CDR3 protein. The sample includes about 360,000 distinct CDR3 sequences, roughly 14% of them seen just once. The V end lost 3 bases, the J end lost 3 bases, and 15 bases lay between the germline ends. This CDR3 is built from 15 residues. CDR1 is SGHRS and CDR2 is YFSETQ in the germline V gene. The source of this sequence is a male donor with ankylosing spondylitis or in good health (not recorded which). The chain has TRBV5-1 and TRBJ1-2; the D gene is possibly TRBD1 (5 bases). The sample comprised blood, either unsorted or a sorted T cell fraction (not recorded which). DNA for the CDR3: TGCGCCAGCAGCTGGCAGGGATCTGCAGACTATGGCTACACCTTC. Translating gives CASSWQGSADYGYTF.